This T cell receptor beta chain originates from a study of blood T cell repertoires in COVID-19. Study-wide context: Sites across the United States, Italy and Spain contributed samples from acute and convalescent COVID-19.

Per the germline V gene, CDR1 is MNHNY and CDR2 is SVGAGI (reference sequence). This CDR3 spans 17 amino acids. J was trimmed by 6 bases and V by 5 bases; bases with no gene match: 13. Clones were read by immunoSEQ multiplex PCR, and TCRdb kept only the in-frame ones, dropping some. The sample shows tens of thousands of clones, around 84% of them seen only once. The receptor was derived from a man aged 40-50 years with acute or convalescent COVID-19. Sequences were obtained from peripheral blood. The chain joins TRBV6-6 to TRBJ2-2, with 9 bases matching TRBD2. The CDR3: CASSPPRLAGNAGELFF. For the CDR3, the DNA is TGTGCCAGCAGTCCACCGCGGCTAGCGGGAAACGCCGGGGAGCTGTTTTTT.